The 21 T cell receptor beta chains reported below all come from one sample, sequenced in a study of blood T cells in healthy people across ages. It was with a sample-barcoded 5' primer and a J-beta primer mix that a second PCR of about 6 to 11 cycles was run. One entry per CDR3 protein, called by TCRdb with MiXCR from the 5' RACE reads. The data hold about 670,000 distinct CDR3 sequences, with 52% observed a single time. Sequencing was done on a sample of blood. Source of these receptors: a woman of 80 years or more in good health.

With respect to this clonotype: A much bigger clone sits one base away, suggesting this may be a read error. The chain links TRBV3-1 to TRBJ2-1; 7 bases are shared with TRBD2. The V gene's germline CDR1 is LGHDT and CDR2 YNNKEL (reference sequence). CDR3 length equals 18 residues. In nucleotides, the CDR3 is TGTGCCAGCGGCCAAGATTCGGAAGATAGAGGGAGGGGCAATGAGCAGTTCTTC. Its translation: CASGQDSEDRGRGNEQFF.

This clonotype has only one observation. This rearrangement joins TRBV25-1 to TRBJ2-5, with a weak D call TRBD1 (5 bases). There are 15 residues in the CDR3. CDR1 and CDR2 from the germline V gene are MGHDK and SYGVNS. The V gene lost 1 base and the J gene lost 2 bases, with 11 bases spanning the gap. The CDR3 here is CASSELDSRQETQYF. In DNA, the CDR3 is TGTGCCAGCAGTGAATTAGACAGTAGGCAAGAGACCCAGTACTTC.

V usage is TRBV7-2 and J usage is TRBJ2-5; D unresolved. CDR1 SGHTA and CDR2 FQGNSA come from the germline V gene. The CDR3 has 11 residues. The CDR3 sequence is CVSSREETQYF. The CDR3 DNA follows: TGTGTCAGTAGTAGGGAAGAGACCCAGTACTTC.

The chain joins TRBV28 to TRBJ2-7; possible D gene TRBD2, 5 bases. This CDR3 contains 12 residues. Trimming removed 6 bases from V and 5 bases from J, with 11 bases in between. Germline V gene sequence: CDR1 MDHEN, CDR2 SYDVKM. The CDR3 is CASSLDWNEQYF. CDR3 DNA sequence: TGTGCCAGCAGCCTGGACTGGAACGAGCAGTACTTC.

The chain joins TRBV7-9 to TRBJ1-1; 8 nucleotides agree with TRBD1. With 3 bases clipped from V and 9 bases from J, the junction kept 6 bases outside the gene matches. The germline V gene encodes CDR1 SEHNR and CDR2 FQNEAQ (reference sequence). The CDR3 covers 13 residues. The DNA for the CDR3 is TGTGCCAGCAGCTTGGTTACAGGGGGGAAAGCTTTCTTT. Translating it yields CASSLVTGGKAFF.

The chain has TRBV30 and TRBJ2-3; 10 bases fit TRBD2. Germline loops: CDR1 GTSNPN, CDR2 SVGIG (reference sequence). This CDR3 is 15 amino acids long. V gave up 0 bases and J gave up 1 base; unmatched junction bases: 1. CDR3 loop: CAWSVGTSGTDTQYF. The CDR3, as DNA: TGTGCCTGGAGTGTTGGGACTAGCGGCACAGATACGCAGTATTTT.

The genes are TRBV2 and TRBJ1-1; D gene ambiguous. The ends were cut back, 2 bases at V and 5 bases at J, with 9 bases in the middle. Germline CDR1 is SNHLY and CDR2 is FYNNEI. The CDR3 covers 13 residues. In DNA, the CDR3 is TGTGCCAGCAGTGAAAGGAGGCCTACTGAAGCTTTCTTT. This translates into CASSERRPTEAFF. The whole variable domain, filled in from reference TRBV2 and TRBJ1-1, reads EPEVTQTPSHQVTQMGQEVILRCVPISNHLYFYWYRQILGQKVEFLVSFYNNEISEKSEIFDDQFSVERPDGSNFTLKIRSTKLEDSAMYFCASSERRPTEAFFGQGTRLTVV.

A note on this clonotype: At one boundary the junction diverges from the germline segment, which might be a read error. The chain recombines TRBV14 with TRBJ2-4; D unclear. The J call may be mistaken, given a closer DNA end match to TRBJ2-7. The CDR3 contains 15 residues. Germline V gives CDR1 SGHDN, CDR2 FVKESK. CDR3 amino acids: CASSQDKRTSCEQYF. The DNA of the CDR3 is TGTGCCAGCAGCCAAGATAAAAGGACCTCCTGCGAGCAGTACTTC.

As regards this clonotype: A much larger clone differs by one base, so this may be a read error. This chain connects TRBV5-5 to TRBJ1-2; 9 bases agree with TRBD1. Germline assignment: CDR1 SGHKS and CDR2 YYEKEE (reference sequence). The CDR3 loop spans 16 amino acids. CDR3 loop: CASSWTHRGLNYGCTF. In nucleotides, the CDR3 is TGTGCCAGCAGCTGGACCCACAGGGGGCTCAACTATGGCTGCACCTTC.

The sample holds a few counts of this clonotype. The V and J genes are TRBV29-1 and TRBJ1-2, with 7 bases identical to TRBD1. The J segment lost 4 bases and the V segment lost 7 bases, leaving 6 bases of the junction unmatched. Germline lookup yields CDR1 SQVTM and CDR2 ANQGSEA. This CDR3 comprises 12 residues. CDR3 in amino acids: CSAPGQSYGYTF. CDR3 coding DNA: TGCAGCGCCCCGGGACAGTCCTATGGCTACACCTTC.

The chain couples TRBV3-1 to TRBJ2-1, with a tentative D call TRBD2 (5 bases). CDR3 size: 16 residues. CDR1 LGHDT and CDR2 YNNKEL come from the germline V gene (reference sequence). V dropped 2 bases and J dropped 0 bases, with 11 bases sitting between them. The CDR3: CASSQSSWPSYNEQFF. For the CDR3, the DNA is TGTGCCAGCAGCCAATCTAGCTGGCCCTCCTACAATGAGCAGTTCTTC.

This clonotype occurred a few times. CDR3: CSARVKASGTFSSYNEQFF. The CDR3 nucleotides read TGCAGTGCTAGGGTAAAAGCTAGCGGGACGTTTAGCTCCTACAATGAGCAGTTCTTC. The chain uses TRBV20-1 and TRBJ2-1; 9 nucleotides align to TRBD2. Germline V gene lookup returns CDR1 DFQATT and CDR2 SNEGSKA (reference sequence). V shed 3 bases, J shed 0 bases, and the junction held 15 bases outside the gene matches. The CDR3 totals 19 residues.

This clonotype was seen a single time. This sequence joins TRBV6-2 or TRBV6-3 and TRBJ2-3; D remains unclear. Trimming cost V 0 bases and J 2 bases, with 3 bases left between them. Germline V gene sequence: CDR1 MNHEY, CDR2 SVGEGT. The CDR3 has 13 amino acids. In nucleotides, the CDR3 is TGTGCCAGCAGTTACTCGCCCACAGATACGCAGTATTTT. It translates to CASSYSPTDTQYF.

The V and J genes are TRBV12-3 or TRBV12-4 and TRBJ2-2; no firm D call. The V end was cut by 0 bases, the J end by 6 bases, with 8 bases between. CDR3 length equals 14 residues. Here the CDR3 reads CASSLAFWAGELFF. The CDR3 bases are TGTGCCAGCAGTTTAGCATTCTGGGCCGGGGAGCTGTTTTTT.

CDR3 protein: CASSQVDSGWSEQYF. The CDR3 nucleotides read TGTGCCAGCAGCCAAGTGGACTCCGGTTGGAGTGAGCAGTACTTC. V usage is TRBV14 and J usage is TRBJ2-5; D may be TRBD2 (5 bases). The V end was cut by 1 base, the J end by 11 bases, with 20 bases between. The germline V gene has CDR1 SGHDN and CDR2 FVKESK. The CDR3 extends over 15 amino acids.

A note on this clonotype: One base away lies a much larger clone, so this may be a sequencing read error. This chain uses TRBV29-1 with TRBJ1-5, with D perhaps TRBD1 (5 bases). The CDR3 has 14 residues. Germline V gives CDR1 SQVTM, CDR2 ANQGSEA. The V gene lost 6 bases and the J gene lost 3 bases, with 15 bases spanning the gap. In DNA form, the CDR3 reads TGCAGCGTGCCCGCCGGGGCGCACAATCAGCCCCAGCATTTT. Translation gives CSVPAGAHNQPQHF.

V gene TRBV7-9 combines with J gene TRBJ2-3; D is ambiguous. Germline V gene lookup returns CDR1 SEHNR and CDR2 FQNEAQ (reference sequence). V lost 3 bases and J lost 2, with 6 bases in between. This CDR3 has 13 amino acids. The DNA for the CDR3 is TGTGCCAGCAGCTTTTACGACACAGATACGCAGTATTTT. Amino acid sequence: CASSFYDTDTQYF.

V is TRBV7-9 and J is TRBJ2-2; TRBD1 matches 8 bases. Trimming cost V 2 bases and J 4 bases; bases outside gene matches: 3. The germline V gene has CDR1 SEHNR and CDR2 FQNEAQ (reference sequence). This CDR3 has 15 amino acids. CDR3 protein: CASSLSGQGTGELFF. In DNA form, the CDR3 reads TGTGCCAGCAGCTTATCAGGACAGGGCACCGGGGAGCTGTTTTTT.

The V call is TRBV3-1, the J call TRBJ1-2, with unresolved D. V was shortened by 2 bases and J by 2 bases, with 12 bases between the two germline ends. Germline V gene lookup returns CDR1 LGHDT and CDR2 YNNKEL (reference sequence). The CDR3 is 15 residues long. In nucleotides, the CDR3 is TGTGCCAGCAGCCAAAGGAACGCCAAGAACTATGGCTACACCTTC. Protein sequence: CASSQRNAKNYGYTF. Looking up the rest from reference TRBV3-1 and TRBJ1-2 gives the full variable domain: DTAVSQTPKYLVTQMGNDKSIKCEQNLGHDTMYWYKQDSKKFLKIMFSYNNKELIINETVPNRFSPKSPDKAHLNLHINSLELGDSAVYFCASSQRNAKNYGYTFGSGTRLTVV.

This clonotype was found many times. The chain carries TRBV7-9 and TRBJ2-7, with D possibly being TRBD1 (6 bases). The CDR3 spans 15 residues. V lost 5 bases and J 0 bases, leaving 14 bases between the germline ends. The germline V gene has CDR1 SEHNR and CDR2 FQNEAQ (reference sequence). CDR3 in DNA: TGTGCCAGCAGCCGTCGACAGGAATCCTCCTACGAGCAGTACTTC. It is translated as CASSRRQESSYEQYF.

This clonotype was detected once. J is TRBJ1-2 and V is TRBV7-2; D call uncertain. The CDR3 has 15 residues. The V end lost 2 bases, the J end lost 7 bases, and 17 bases lay between the germline ends. Germline V lookup: CDR1 SGHTA, CDR2 FQGNSA. CDR3 residues: CASSLIFGEWAGYTF. The DNA of the CDR3 is TGTGCCAGCAGCTTAATTTTCGGGGAATGGGCTGGCTACACCTTC.